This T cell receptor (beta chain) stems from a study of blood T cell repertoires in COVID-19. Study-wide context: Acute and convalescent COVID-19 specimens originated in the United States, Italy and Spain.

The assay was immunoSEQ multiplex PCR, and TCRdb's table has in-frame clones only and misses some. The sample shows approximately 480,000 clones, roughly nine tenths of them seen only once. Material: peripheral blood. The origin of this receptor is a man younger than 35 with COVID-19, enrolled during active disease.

In DNA, the CDR3 is TGTGCCAGCAGCTTAAACCACTTGGGGGGGCGAGGCGGGGAGCTGTTTTTT. Protein sequence: CASSLNHLGGRGGELFF. V is TRBV7-8 and J is TRBJ2-2; TRBD2 might be the D (7 bases). The CDR3 consists of 17 residues. Germline lookup yields CDR1 SGHVS and CDR2 FQNEAQ. Trimming took 2 bases from V and 7 from J, leaving 20 bases between them. Full variable domain (outside the CDR3, taken from reference TRBV7-8 and TRBJ2-2): GAGVSQSPRYKVAKRGQDVALRCDPISGHVSLFWYQQALGQGPEFLTYFQNEAQLDKSGLPSDRFFAERPEGSVSTLKIQRTQQEDSAVYLCASSLNHLGGRGGELFFGEGSRLTVL.